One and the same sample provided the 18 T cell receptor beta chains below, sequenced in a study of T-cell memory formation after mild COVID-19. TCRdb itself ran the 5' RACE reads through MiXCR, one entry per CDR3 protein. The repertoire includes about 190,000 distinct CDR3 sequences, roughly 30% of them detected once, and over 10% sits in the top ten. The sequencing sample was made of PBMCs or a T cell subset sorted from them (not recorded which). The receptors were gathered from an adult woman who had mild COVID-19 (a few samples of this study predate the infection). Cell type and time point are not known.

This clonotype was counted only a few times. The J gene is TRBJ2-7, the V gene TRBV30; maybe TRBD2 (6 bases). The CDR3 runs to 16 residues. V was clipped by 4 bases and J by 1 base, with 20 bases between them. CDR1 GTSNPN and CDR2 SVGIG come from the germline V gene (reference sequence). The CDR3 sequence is CAWTTGMGLVSYEQYF. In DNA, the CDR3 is TGTGCCTGGACCACCGGGATGGGACTGGTATCCTACGAGCAGTACTTC. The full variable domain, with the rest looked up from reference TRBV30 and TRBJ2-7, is SQTIHQWPATLVQPVGSPLSLECTVEGTSNPNLYWYRQAAGRGLQLLFYSVGIGQISSEVPQNLSASRPQDRQFILSSKKLLLSDSGFYLCAWTTGMGLVSYEQYFGPGTRLTVT.

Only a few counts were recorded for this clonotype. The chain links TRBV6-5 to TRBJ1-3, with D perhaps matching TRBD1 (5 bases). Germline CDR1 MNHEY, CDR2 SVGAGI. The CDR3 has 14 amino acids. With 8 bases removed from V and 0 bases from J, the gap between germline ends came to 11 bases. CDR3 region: CASAGLSSGNTIYF. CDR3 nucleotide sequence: TGTGCCAGCGCAGGGTTGAGCTCTGGAAACACCATATATTTT.

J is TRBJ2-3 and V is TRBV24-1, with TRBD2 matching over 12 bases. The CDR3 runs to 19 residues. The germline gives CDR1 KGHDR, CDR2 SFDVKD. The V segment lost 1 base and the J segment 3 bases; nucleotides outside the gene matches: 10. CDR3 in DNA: TGTGCCACCAGTGATTTACGACCGGGACTAGCGGGCGGAACAGATACGCAGTATTTT. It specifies CATSDLRPGLAGGTDTQYF.

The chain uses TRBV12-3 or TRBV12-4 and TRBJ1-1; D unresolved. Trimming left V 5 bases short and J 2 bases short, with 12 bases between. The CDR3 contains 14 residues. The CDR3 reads CASSRSGSNTEAFF. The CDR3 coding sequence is TGTGCCAGCAGTCGATCAGGATCTAACACTGAAGCTTTCTTT.

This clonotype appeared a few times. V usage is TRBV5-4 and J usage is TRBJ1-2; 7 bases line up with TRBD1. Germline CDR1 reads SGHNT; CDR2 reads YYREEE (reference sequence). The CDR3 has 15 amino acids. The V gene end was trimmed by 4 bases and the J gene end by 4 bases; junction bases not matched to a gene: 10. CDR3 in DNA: TGTGCCAGCAGCGCCCAGACCCGGGACAGCTATGGCTACACCTTC. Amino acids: CASSAQTRDSYGYTF. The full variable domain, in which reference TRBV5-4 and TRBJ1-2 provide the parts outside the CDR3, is ETGVTQSPTHLIKTRGQQVTLRCSSQSGHNTVSWYQQALGQGPQFIFQYYREEENGRGNFPPRFSGLQFPNYSSELNVNALELDDSALYLCASSAQTRDSYGYTFGSGTRLTVV.

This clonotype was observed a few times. The CDR3 region has the DNA TGTGCCAGCAGTTTCGACGCCAGAGGAAACACTGAAGCTTTCTTT. Protein sequence: CASSFDARGNTEAFF. The V gene is TRBV27, the J gene TRBJ1-1; D call uncertain. The CDR3 contains 15 residues. V was trimmed by 3 bases and J by 2 bases, leaving 13 bases between them. Germline V lookup: CDR1 MNHEY, CDR2 SMNVEV (reference sequence).

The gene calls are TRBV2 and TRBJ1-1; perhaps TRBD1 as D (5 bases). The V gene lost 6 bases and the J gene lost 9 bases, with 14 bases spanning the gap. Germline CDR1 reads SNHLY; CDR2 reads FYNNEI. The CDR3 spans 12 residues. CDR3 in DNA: TGTGCCAGCAGCGAGGGGCCCGGGAAAGCTTTCTTT. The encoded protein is CASSEGPGKAFF.

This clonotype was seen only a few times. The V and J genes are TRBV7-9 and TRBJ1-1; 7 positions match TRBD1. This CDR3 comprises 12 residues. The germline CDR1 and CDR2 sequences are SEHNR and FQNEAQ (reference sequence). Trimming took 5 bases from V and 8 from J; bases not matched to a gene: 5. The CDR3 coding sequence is TGTGCCAGCAGCCCAACAGGGGCAGAAGCTTTCTTT. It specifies CASSPTGAEAFF.

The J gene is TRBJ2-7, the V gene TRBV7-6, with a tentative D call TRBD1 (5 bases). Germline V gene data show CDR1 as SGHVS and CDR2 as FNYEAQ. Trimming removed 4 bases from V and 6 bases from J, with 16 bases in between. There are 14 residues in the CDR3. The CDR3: CASSSTPTVGEQYF. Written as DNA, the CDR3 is TGTGCCAGCAGCTCCACCCCGACAGTGGGCGAGCAGTACTTC.

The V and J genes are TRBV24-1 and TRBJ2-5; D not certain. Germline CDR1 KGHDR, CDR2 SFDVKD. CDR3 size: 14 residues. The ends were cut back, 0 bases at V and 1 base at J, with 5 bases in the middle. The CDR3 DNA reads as TGTGCCACCAGTGATTTGGGAAGCCAAGAGACCCAGTACTTC. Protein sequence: CATSDLGSQETQYF.

The CDR3 spells CASSLGLALGDTQYF. The CDR3 DNA follows: TGTGCCAGCAGCTTGGGACTAGCCCTCGGAGATACGCAGTATTTT. The chain is built from TRBV7-9 and TRBJ2-3; 9 bases fit TRBD2. Germline V gene lookup returns CDR1 SEHNR and CDR2 FQNEAQ (reference sequence). The CDR3 totals 15 residues. V dropped 3 bases and J dropped 5; count of bases not matched to a gene: 6.

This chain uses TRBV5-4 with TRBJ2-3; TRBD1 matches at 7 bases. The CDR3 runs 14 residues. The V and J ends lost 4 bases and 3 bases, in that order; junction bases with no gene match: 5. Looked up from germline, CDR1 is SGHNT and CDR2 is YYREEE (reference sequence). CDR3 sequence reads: CASSPTTGTDTQYF. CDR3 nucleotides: TGTGCCAGCAGCCCAACGACAGGGACAGATACGCAGTATTTT.

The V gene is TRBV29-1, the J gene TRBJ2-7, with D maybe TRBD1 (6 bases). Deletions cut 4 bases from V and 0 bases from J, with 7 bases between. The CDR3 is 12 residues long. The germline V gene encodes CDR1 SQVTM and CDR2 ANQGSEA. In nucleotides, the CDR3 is TGCAGCGTTGTGGACAGCTCCTACGAGCAGTACTTC. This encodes CSVVDSSYEQYF.

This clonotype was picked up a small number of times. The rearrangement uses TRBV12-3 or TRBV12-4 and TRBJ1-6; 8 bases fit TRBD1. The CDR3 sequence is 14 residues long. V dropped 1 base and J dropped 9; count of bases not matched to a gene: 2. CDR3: CASSLGQGASPLHF. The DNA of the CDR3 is TGTGCCAGCAGTTTAGGGCAGGGGGCTTCACCCCTCCACTTT.

The CDR3 DNA follows: TGTGCCAGCAGCCCGCTTATGAACACTGAAGCTTTCTTT. This translates into CASSPLMNTEAFF. This chain links TRBV7-9 with TRBJ1-1; D not certain. Trimming stripped 5 bases from V and 0 bases from J, with 7 bases between. The CDR3 loop spans 13 amino acids. Germline V lookup: CDR1 SEHNR, CDR2 FQNEAQ (reference sequence).

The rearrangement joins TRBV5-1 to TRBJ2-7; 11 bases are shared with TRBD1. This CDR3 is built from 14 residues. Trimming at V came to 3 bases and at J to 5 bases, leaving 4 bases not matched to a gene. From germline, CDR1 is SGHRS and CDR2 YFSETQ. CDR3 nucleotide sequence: TGCGCCAGCAGCTGGAGGGACAGGGGGGACGAGCAGTACTTC. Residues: CASSWRDRGDEQYF.

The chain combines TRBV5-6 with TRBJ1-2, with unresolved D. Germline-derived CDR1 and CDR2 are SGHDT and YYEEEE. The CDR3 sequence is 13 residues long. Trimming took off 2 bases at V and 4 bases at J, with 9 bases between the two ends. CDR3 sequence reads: CASSFGDPYGYTF. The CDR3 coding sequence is TGTGCCAGCAGCTTTGGCGACCCCTATGGCTACACCTTC.

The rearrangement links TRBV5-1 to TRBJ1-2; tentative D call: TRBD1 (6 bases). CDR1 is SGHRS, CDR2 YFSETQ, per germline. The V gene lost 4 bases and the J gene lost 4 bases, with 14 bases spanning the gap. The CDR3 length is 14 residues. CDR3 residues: CASSLAGEVYGYTF. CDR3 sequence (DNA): TGCGCCAGCAGCCTCGCAGGGGAGGTCTATGGCTACACCTTC.